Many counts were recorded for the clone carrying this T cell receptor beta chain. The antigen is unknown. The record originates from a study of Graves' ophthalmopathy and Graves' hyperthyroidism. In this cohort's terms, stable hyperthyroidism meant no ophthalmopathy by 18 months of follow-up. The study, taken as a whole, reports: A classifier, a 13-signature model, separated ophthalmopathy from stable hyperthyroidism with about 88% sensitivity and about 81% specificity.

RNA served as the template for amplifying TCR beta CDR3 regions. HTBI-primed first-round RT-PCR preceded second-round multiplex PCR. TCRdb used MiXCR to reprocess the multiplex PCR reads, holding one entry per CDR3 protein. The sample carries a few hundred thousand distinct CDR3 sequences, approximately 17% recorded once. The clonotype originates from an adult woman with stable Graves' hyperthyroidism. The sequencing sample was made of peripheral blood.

The CDR3 sequence is CASSYSRERDETQYF. Written as DNA, the CDR3 is TGTGCCAGCAGTTACTCGCGGGAGAGGGACGAGACCCAGTACTTC. J is TRBJ2-5 and V is TRBV6-5; 7 bases are shared with TRBD2. This CDR3 is built from 15 residues. V lost 0 bases and J lost 5; bases outside the gene matches: 6. The germline V gene has CDR1 MNHEY and CDR2 SVGAGI.